This T cell receptor (beta chain) appears in the sequencing data of a study of CD8+ T cells in alopecia areata (dated by TCRdb to between 2018 and 2020). Regarding the research as a whole: Treated patients were enrolled in an open-label pilot trial of oral tofacitinib, 5 to 10 mg twice daily, for moderate-to-severe alopecia areata. RNA came from the PAXgene miRNA kit for fixed scalp, the miRNeasy kit for PBMCs, and the RNeasy kit for mouse skin. Amplification of TCRbeta CDR3 regions was done by immunoSEQ multiplex PCR using 35 Vbeta forward primers and 13 Jbeta reverse primers. Scalp clonality was compared across normal scalp (n=4), patchy alopecia areata scalp (n=8), and alopecia totalis/universalis scalp (n=8). Scalp tissue and sorted CD4+ and CD8+ peripheral blood T cells from patchy and totalis/universalis alopecia areata patients and from healthy controls were covered by human TCRbeta sequencing. Tofacitinib was given for 6 to 18 months, followed by 6 months of follow-up off drug to assess delayed response and recurrence. Tofacitinib-treated patients had biopsies at baseline and at 4 and 24 weeks of treatment, with a later scalp biopsy in several patients. To study T cell clonal expansion in alopecia areata, the researchers applied high-throughput TCRbeta sequencing to both the C3H/HeJ mouse model and human patients. Findings and caveats that apply to the study as a whole: Compared with normal scalp, lesional scalp had higher clonality and more expanded CD8+ clones, particularly in alopecia totalis/universalis, a pattern that suggests antigenic drive. Shared TCR sequences between patients were less evident than in mice, which may be partly attributable to HLA diversity in the patient population. Resident alphabeta T cells in normal human skin are also sequenced, complicating scalp TCR repertoire analysis, unlike mouse skin dominated by gammadelta T cells.

The intended sense of this specimen's time point label: baseline before oral tofacitinib. Lesional scalp punch biopsies and peripheral blood were obtained from alopecia areata patients. After PBMCs were isolated by density centrifugation and stained for CD3, CD4 and CD8, a FACSAria was used to sort CD4+ and CD8+ T cells. Details on this clone: Its specific antigen is unknown. Base qualities are not at hand, and no much larger clone is one base apart.

Preparation of the library involved the immunoSEQ multiplex PCR assay. RNA was extracted from all samples and reverse transcribed into cDNA, which served as template for TCR sequencing. First-strand cDNA was synthesized with SuperScript III using a 2:1 mix of oligo-dT and random hexamers. A synthetic immune receptor repertoire was used to measure amplification bias, and any remaining bias was corrected computationally. The study's processing was this. Raw reads were preprocessed for error removal, and CDR3 was defined according to IMGT conventions as running from the conserved cysteine to phenylalanine. Clonality was computed by normalizing Shannon entropy by log2 of the number of productive unique TCRs and subtracting the result from 1. CD4 or CD8 identity of scalp clones was inferred by cross-referencing scalp TCRbeta sequences with sorted blood CD4 and CD8 repertoires. Imported from immuneACCESS, the table was reduced by TCRdb to in-frame sequences with V and J called. These copies leave out some clones; in studies compared against another copy, an unresolved V gene accounts for under half, and the cause of the remainder is not known. That table supplies the V and J calls and clone size; D and trimming were determined from the DNA. A total of some 130,000 clones appear in this sample, almost 50% of them only once. The ten largest make up around 20% of the sample.

Reading the germline V gene gives CDR1 LGHNT and CDR2 FRNRAP. V is trimmed back by 3 bases and J by 5 bases, and the junction contains 10 bases that no gene match accounts for. The CDR3, cysteine through phenylalanine, is 16 amino acids long. CDR3 DNA only is kept here, 48 bases in frame from base 1. The sample consisted of CD8+ T cells sorted from blood, taken at week 0. The chain uses TRBV12-5 and TRBJ2-5, with 9 middle bases fitting TRBD2. The receptor comes from a human donor with alopecia areata. Read as DNA, the sequence is TGTGCTAGTGGTTTAGTAGCGGGGGCCCGGGGGGAGACCCAGTACTTC. This yields the protein CASGLVAGARGETQYF.